A selection of T cell receptor beta chains follows, all from one sample in a study of T-cell reconstitution after alpha-beta-depleted transplantation in children. TCRdb recomputed calls from the PCR reads with MiXCR, one row per CDR3 protein. This table has some 200,000 distinct CDR3 sequences, 5% to 6.5% appearing once. The sample consisted of PBMCs, taken before TCRalphabeta/CD19-depleted stem cell transplant. Every receptor here comes from a girl under three years old with combined immunodeficiency, due to receive a stem cell transplant. Each CDR3 is given with its conserved first and last residue. D genes are given only for firm matches. Only part of the rows carry a size: once, few, many, or a class if the clone is expanded.

V	size	J	D	CDR3	DNA
TRBV21-1	many	TRBJ2-6	.	CASSKTSGGLSGANVLTF	TGTGCCAGCAGCAAGACTAGCGGAGGGCTCTCTGGGGCCAACGTCCTGACTTTC
TRBV28	many	TRBJ2-1	.	CASSPSVWAPSIQFF	TGTGCCAGCAGTCCCAGCGTTTGGGCCCCTAGCATCCAGTTCTTC
TRBV5-1	many	TRBJ2-1	TRBD1	CASSPSLHRGYNEQFF	TGCGCCAGCAGCCCGAGTTTACACAGGGGTTACAATGAGCAGTTCTTC
TRBV20-1	many	TRBJ1-5	.	CSARDRGIWGKGNQPQHF	TGCAGTGCTAGAGATCGAGGTATTTGGGGTAAGGGCAATCAGCCCCAGCATTTT
TRBV28	many	TRBJ2-5	.	CASSLEQGTPGQETQYF	TGTGCCAGCAGTTTAGAGCAAGGAACCCCAGGCCAAGAGACCCAGTACTTC
TRBV7-9	many	TRBJ2-7	.	CASSFGTLPYEQYF	TGTGCCAGCAGCTTCGGGACACTCCCCTACGAGCAGTACTTC
TRBV4-2	many	TRBJ2-7	.	CASSQVEQGVYEQYF	TGTGCCAGCAGCCAAGTGGAGCAGGGTGTATACGAGCAGTACTTC
TRBV7-9	many	TRBJ2-5	TRBD1	CASSIPTGREETQYF	TGTGCCAGCAGCATTCCGACAGGGCGCGAAGAGACCCAGTACTTC
TRBV20-1	many	TRBJ2-7	.	CSARIPAYEQYF	TGCAGTGCTAGGATACCGGCTTACGAGCAGTACTTC
TRBV11-2	many	TRBJ2-1	.	CASSLDNGYNEQFF	TGTGCCAGCAGCTTAGATAACGGCTACAATGAGCAGTTCTTC
TRBV2	many	TRBJ2-7	.	CASSDRRYSYEQYF	TGTGCCAGCAGTGATAGGAGGTACTCCTACGAGCAGTACTTC
TRBV6-2/TRBV6-3	many	TRBJ2-7	.	CASSPRQTYEQYF	TGTGCCAGCAGCCCCAGACAGACCTACGAGCAGTACTTC
TRBV5-1	many	TRBJ2-7	TRBD2	CASSPGGLDEQYF	TGCGCCAGCAGCCCGGGGGGACTTGACGAGCAGTACTTC
TRBV10-3	many	TRBJ1-4	.	CATSRVDEKLFF	TGTGCCACCTCGCGGGTGGATGAAAAACTGTTTTTT
TRBV4-3	many	TRBJ1-1	.	CASSQERELLVEAFF	TGCGCCAGCAGCCAAGAACGGGAACTTTTGGTTGAAGCTTTCTTT
TRBV24-1	many	TRBJ2-1	.	CATSDHRRAGGLNEQFF	TGTGCCACCAGTGATCACCGGAGGGCCGGGGGACTCAATGAGCAGTTCTTC
TRBV6-4	many	TRBJ1-1	.	CASTPLATEAFF	TGTGCCAGCACCCCCCTTGCCACTGAAGCTTTCTTT
TRBV7-9	many	TRBJ1-5	TRBD1	CASSSQGGNQPQHF	TGTGCCAGCAGCTCACAGGGGGGCAATCAGCCCCAGCATTTT
TRBV20-1	few	TRBJ2-7	TRBD1	CSARQGARYEQYF	TGCAGTGCTCGACAGGGGGCTAGGTACGAGCAGTACTTC
TRBV5-6	many	TRBJ2-1	.	CASSPLGKEQFF	TGTGCCAGCAGCCCTCTAGGGAAGGAGCAGTTCTTC
TRBV14	.	TRBJ2-5	.	CASSQERGARETQYF	TGTGCCAGCAGCCAAGAACGAGGGGCGAGAGAGACCCAGTACTTC
TRBV28	many	TRBJ2-3	TRBD1	CASSQGTGGGTDTQYF	TGTGCCAGCAGTCAGGGGACAGGGGGAGGCACAGATACGCAGTATTTT
TRBV5-5	few	TRBJ2-7	TRBD1	CASSRDSPGRQYF	TGTGCCAGCAGCAGGGACAGCCCAGGTCGGCAGTACTTC
TRBV13	many	TRBJ2-7	.	CASSLVGDGNEQYF	TGTGCCAGCAGCTTAGTTGGGGATGGGAACGAGCAGTACTTC
TRBV20-1	many	TRBJ1-1	TRBD1	CSASRGRTEAFF	TGCAGTGCTAGCAGGGGGCGCACTGAAGCTTTCTTT
TRBV11-3	.	TRBJ2-1	.	CASSLDHRGPSSYNEQFF	TGTGCCAGCAGCTTAGATCATCGGGGGCCCAGCTCCTACAATGAGCAGTTCTTC
TRBV7-9	many	TRBJ1-1	.	CASSPSNTEAFF	TGTGCCAGCAGCCCTTCGAACACTGAAGCTTTCTTT
TRBV25-1	many	TRBJ2-7	.	CASSSTGSYEQYF	TGTGCCAGCAGTTCAACCGGGTCATACGAGCAGTACTTC
TRBV28	many	TRBJ2-3	.	CASNSPFAGTDTQYF	TGTGCCAGCAATTCCCCCTTCGCGGGCACAGATACGCAGTATTTT
TRBV5-1	many	TRBJ2-7	.	CASSTFLGYEQYF	TGCGCCAGCAGCACCTTCTTGGGGTACGAGCAGTACTTC
TRBV20-1	many	TRBJ1-5	.	CSASSWGSSAPNQPQHF	TGCAGTGCTAGTAGTTGGGGTTCCTCTGCCCCCAATCAGCCCCAGCATTTT
TRBV29-1	many	TRBJ2-7	.	CSIIGVRSEQYF	TGCAGCATCATCGGGGTTCGGAGCGAGCAGTACTTC
TRBV20-1	many	TRBJ2-7	.	CSAGSLTSGEQYF	TGCAGTGCTGGGTCCCTGACGTCCGGCGAGCAGTACTTC
TRBV5-6	many	TRBJ2-7	.	CASSLGPRTTTDYEQYF	TGTGCCAGCAGCTTGGGACCGAGAACTACGACAGACTACGAGCAGTACTTC
TRBV6-5	once	TRBJ1-1	.	CASSYSIVPWAEAFF	TGTGCCAGCAGTTACTCGATAGTACCGTGGGCTGAAGCTTTCTTT
TRBV28	many	TRBJ1-2	.	CASTKMVGDGYTF	TGTGCCAGCACCAAAATGGTGGGCGATGGCTACACCTTC
TRBV29-1	many	TRBJ2-7	.	CSVQDLQSYEQYF	TGCAGCGTCCAGGACCTCCAATCCTACGAGCAGTACTTC
TRBV7-9	many	TRBJ2-1	.	CASSKTQRGNEQFF	TGTGCCAGCAGCAAAACCCAAAGAGGCAATGAGCAGTTCTTC
TRBV29-1	many	TRBJ2-7	.	CSVEDITGYEQYF	TGCAGCGTTGAAGATATAACCGGGTACGAGCAGTACTTC
TRBV29-1	many	TRBJ2-5	.	CSVEDLLSKTQYF	TGCAGCGTTGAAGATCTGCTCAGTAAGACCCAGTACTTC
TRBV20-1	many	TRBJ2-7	TRBD2	CSAAGVWYEQYF	TGCAGTGCTGCGGGGGTTTGGTACGAGCAGTACTTC
TRBV5-4	many	TRBJ1-3	.	CASSLDRNSGNTIYF	TGTGCCAGCAGCTTGGATCGGAACTCTGGAAACACCATATATTTT
TRBV20-1	many	TRBJ2-5	TRBD2	CSANAEAGDGETQYF	TGCAGTGCTAATGCGGAAGCGGGAGACGGGGAGACCCAGTACTTC
TRBV7-3	many	TRBJ2-7	TRBD1	CASSPQDRGPYEQYF	TGTGCCAGCAGCCCACAAGACAGGGGGCCATACGAGCAGTACTTC
TRBV4-2	many	TRBJ2-7	TRBD2	CASSQPTSGSFSYEQYF	TGTGCCAGCAGCCAACCAACTAGCGGGAGCTTCTCCTACGAGCAGTACTTC
TRBV29-1	many	TRBJ1-2	.	CSVDEGNNYGYTF	TGCAGCGTTGACGAGGGGAATAACTATGGCTACACCTTC
TRBV29-1	many	TRBJ2-1	.	CSVAWGREQFF	TGCAGCGTAGCTTGGGGCAGGGAGCAGTTCTTC
TRBV20-1	many	TRBJ2-1	TRBD2	CSARPERWGLGLNNEQFF	TGCAGTGCTAGACCCGAGAGGTGGGGACTAGGCCTAAACAATGAGCAGTTCTTC
TRBV12-3/TRBV12-4	many	TRBJ1-2	.	CASSPHNRDYYGYTF	TGTGCCAGCAGTCCCCATAACAGGGATTACTATGGCTACACCTTC
TRBV7-2	many	TRBJ2-7	TRBD2	CASSLDTSGRYEQYF	TGTGCCAGCAGCTTGGACACTAGCGGTCGATACGAGCAGTACTTC
TRBV4-2	many	TRBJ2-2	.	CASHTGGELFF	TGTGCCAGCCACACGGGCGGGGAGCTGTTTTTT
TRBV20-1	many	TRBJ2-7	TRBD1	CSATGGWEQYF	TGCAGTGCTACAGGGGGCTGGGAGCAGTACTTC
TRBV29-1	many	TRBJ1-3	.	CSVEGGGTLGNTIYF	TGCAGCGTTGAAGGGGGGGGGACCCTTGGAAACACCATATATTTT